A single T cell receptor (beta chain) is shown here with its context. Its target antigen remains unknown. No qualities accompany the bases; no much larger clone lies one base away. This sample is part of a study of yellow fever vaccine responses in identical twins (dated by TCRdb to 2016 to 2018). Notes on the research overall: In the study, vaccine-responding T cell clones were precisely tracked in identical twins.

The library relied on RT-PCR. This sample was sequenced with an Illumina HiSeq 2500. TCRdb itself trimmed the public reads at Q25 with fastp, ran MiXCR and retained productive beta chains. Rows are combined by CDR3 protein, so each entry shows the most common genes and DNA. In this sample the table shows over 2,000 distinct CDR3 sequences, approximately 85% of which occur a single time. Jointly, the top ten make up about 6% of the sample. Between the V and J ends, shortened by 4 bases and 0 bases respectively, the junction contains 10 bases. Taken from cysteine to phenylalanine, the CDR3 has 16 residues. Left in the record is the CDR3 DNA by itself, 48 bases read in frame from the first base. CDR1 PRHDT and CDR2 FYEKMQ were looked up in the germline V gene (reference sequence). Broader findings and caveats from the paper: According to the authors, in identical twins the way T cells responded to vaccination appeared partly convergent and partly personalized.

The rearrangement joined TRBV13 to TRBJ2-6; the D gene assignment is ambiguous. The material was T cells from blood (PBMCs), unsorted or a sorted subset (not recorded which), obtained before or after yellow fever vaccination (not recorded which). This receptor was identified in a woman younger than 30 who received the yellow fever vaccine. Donor details come from another sample of the same person, matched by shared clones. The nucleotide sequence is given as TGTGCCAGCAGCTCCCTCCCAGACTCTGGGGCCAACGTCCTGACTTTC. The resulting protein is CASSSLPDSGANVLTF. The CDR3 plus the reference TRBV13 and TRBJ2-6 genes for the other parts give the full variable domain: AAGVIQSPRHLIKEKRETATLKCYPIPRHDTVYWYQQGPGQDPQFLISFYEKMQSDKGSIPDRFSAQQFSDYHSELNMSSLELGDSALYFCASSSLPDSGANVLTFGAGSRLTVL.